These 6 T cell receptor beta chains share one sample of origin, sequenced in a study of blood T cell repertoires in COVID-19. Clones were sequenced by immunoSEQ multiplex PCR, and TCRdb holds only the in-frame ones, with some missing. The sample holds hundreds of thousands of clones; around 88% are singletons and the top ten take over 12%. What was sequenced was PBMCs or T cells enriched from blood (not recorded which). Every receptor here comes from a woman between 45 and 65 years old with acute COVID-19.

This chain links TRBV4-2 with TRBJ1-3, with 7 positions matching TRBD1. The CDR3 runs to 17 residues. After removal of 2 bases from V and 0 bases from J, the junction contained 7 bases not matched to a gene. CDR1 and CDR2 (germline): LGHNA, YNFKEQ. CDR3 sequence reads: CASSQNPRGPSGNTIYF. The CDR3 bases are TGTGCCAGCAGCCAAAACCCAAGGGGGCCCTCTGGAAACACCATATATTTT.

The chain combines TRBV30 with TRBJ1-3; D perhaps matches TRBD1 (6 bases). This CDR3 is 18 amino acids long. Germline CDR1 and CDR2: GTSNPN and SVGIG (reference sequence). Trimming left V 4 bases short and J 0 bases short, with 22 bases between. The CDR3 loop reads CAWTLGFPTGYSGNTIYF. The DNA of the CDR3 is TGTGCCTGGACCCTGGGGTTCCCGACAGGCTACTCTGGAAACACCATATATTTT.

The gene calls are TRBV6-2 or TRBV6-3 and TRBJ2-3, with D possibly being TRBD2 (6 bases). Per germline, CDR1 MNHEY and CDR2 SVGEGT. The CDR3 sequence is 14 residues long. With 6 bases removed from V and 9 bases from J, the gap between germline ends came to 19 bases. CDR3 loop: CASSSWEPRDTQYF. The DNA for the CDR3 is TGTGCCAGCAGCAGCTGGGAACCGCGGGACACGCAGTATTTT.

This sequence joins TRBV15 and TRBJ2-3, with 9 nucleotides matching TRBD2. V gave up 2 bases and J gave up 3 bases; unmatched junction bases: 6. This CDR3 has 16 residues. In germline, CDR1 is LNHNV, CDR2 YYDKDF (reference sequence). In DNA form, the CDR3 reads TGTGCCACCAGCAGATCACGACTAGCGGAGACAGATACGCAGTATTTT. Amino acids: CATSRSRLAETDTQYF. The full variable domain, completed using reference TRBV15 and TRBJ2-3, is DAMVIQNPRYQVTQFGKPVTLSCSQTLNHNVMYWYQQKSSQAPKLLFHYYDKDFNNEADTPDNFQSRRPNTSFCFLDIRSPGLGDTAMYLCATSRSRLAETDTQYFGPGTRLTVL.

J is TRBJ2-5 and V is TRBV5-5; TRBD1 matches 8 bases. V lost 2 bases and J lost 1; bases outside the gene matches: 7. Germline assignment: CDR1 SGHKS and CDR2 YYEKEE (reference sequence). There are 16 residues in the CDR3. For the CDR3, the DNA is TGTGCCAGCAGCTTATCGGTAGGGACAGGCCAAGAGACCCAGTACTTC. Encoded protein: CASSLSVGTGQETQYF. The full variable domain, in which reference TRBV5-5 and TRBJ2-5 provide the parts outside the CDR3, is DAGVTQSPTHLIKTRGQQVTLRCSPISGHKSVSWYQQVLGQGPQFIFQYYEKEERGRGNFPDRFSARQFPNYSSELNVNALLLGDSALYLCASSLSVGTGQETQYFGPGTRLLVL.

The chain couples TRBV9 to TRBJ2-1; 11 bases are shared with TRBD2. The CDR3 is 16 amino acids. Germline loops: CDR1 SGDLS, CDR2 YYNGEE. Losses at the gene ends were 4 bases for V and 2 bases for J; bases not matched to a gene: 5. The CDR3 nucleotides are TGTGCCAGCAGCTTAACTAGCGGGAGTCCCTACAATGAGCAGTTCTTC. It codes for CASSLTSGSPYNEQFF.